This T cell receptor (beta chain) was documented in a study of cytomegalovirus exposure and HLA in healthy donors. Clones were read by immunoSEQ multiplex PCR, and TCRdb kept only the in-frame ones, dropping some. The data show roughly 130,000 clones, 85% to 90% seen once. CDR3 length: 17 residues. CDR1 is ENHRY, CDR2 SYGVKD, per germline. V was cut by 6 bases and J by 1 base, with 20 bases left in between. The V gene is TRBV10-3, the J gene TRBJ2-3, with a possible D match to TRBD1 (6 bases). This clonotype originated in a young woman in good health and CMV-seropositive. Sequencing was carried out using PBMCs. The CDR3 reads CAISQGHSNPGTDTQYF. The DNA of the CDR3 is TGTGCCATCAGCCAGGGACACTCCAACCCCGGCACAGATACGCAGTATTTT.